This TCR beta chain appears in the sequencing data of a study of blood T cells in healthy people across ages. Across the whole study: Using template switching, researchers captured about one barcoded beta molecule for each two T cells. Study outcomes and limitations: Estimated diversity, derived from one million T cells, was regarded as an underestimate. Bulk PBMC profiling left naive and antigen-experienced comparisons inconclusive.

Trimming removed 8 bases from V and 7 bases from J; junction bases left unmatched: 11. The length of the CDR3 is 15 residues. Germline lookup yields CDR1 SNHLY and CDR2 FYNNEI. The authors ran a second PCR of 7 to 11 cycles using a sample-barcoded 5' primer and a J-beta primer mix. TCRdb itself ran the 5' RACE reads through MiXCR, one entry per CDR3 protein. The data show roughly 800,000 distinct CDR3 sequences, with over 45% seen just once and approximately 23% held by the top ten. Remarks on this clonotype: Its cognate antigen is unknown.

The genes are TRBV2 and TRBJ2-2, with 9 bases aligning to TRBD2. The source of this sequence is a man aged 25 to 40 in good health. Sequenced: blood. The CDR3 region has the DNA TGTGCCAGCGGAGGACTAGCGCCCACCCTCGGGGAGCTGTTTTTT. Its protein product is CASGGLAPTLGELFF.